The following is a T cell receptor (beta chain) sequence with its context. What it binds is not known. This sample was included in a study of vaccination effects on CD4 cells after COVID-19. As for the study in general: The vaccine given was either BNT162b2 or mRNA-1273, in two doses. The study, taken as a whole, reports: Healthy vaccine recipients' vaccine-induced clones were almost all SARS-CoV-2 mono-reactive. In the study, convalescent patients were few, and early post-infection timepoints were absent.

ViraFEST used viral peptide pools to expand antigen-specific CD4+ T cells before sequencing. Isolation of CD4+ T cells took place after less than twelve days of culture. Vaccinated recipients, who were negative for nucleocapsid antibodies, had no history of SARS-CoV-2 infection. Roughly 2.1 million PBMC per well received approximately 10 IU/ml IL-2 and about 10 ug/ml peptides in culture. Trimming removed 6 bases from V and 2 bases from J, with 9 bases in between. Germline V gene sequence: CDR1 MDHEN, CDR2 SYDVKM. This CDR3 is 13 amino acids long. The assay was immunoSEQ multiplex PCR, and TCRdb's table has in-frame clones only and misses some. Of 40,000 to 50,000 clones in the sample, approximately 70% were seen once.

The rearrangement links TRBV28 to TRBJ2-3, with a weak D call TRBD2 (5 bases). This sequence was found in a human donor who received a COVID-19 vaccine. Specimen: CD4+ T cells from PBMCs cultured with HCoV-OC43 spike peptides, collected before COVID-19 vaccination. Subset: HCoV-OC43 spike overlapping peptide pool stimulation. The CDR3 here is CASSPGNTDTQYF. CDR3 in DNA: TGTGCCAGCAGCCCCGGGAACACAGATACGCAGTATTTT.